The sequence of this T cell receptor beta chain was determined in a study of blood T cells in healthy people across ages. A second PCR, run for 7 to 11 cycles, used a sample-barcoded 5' primer plus a J-beta primer mix. TCRdb redid the calling of the 5' RACE reads with MiXCR, one entry per CDR3 protein. The table shows over 1,500,000 distinct CDR3 sequences, with about two fifths occurring only once. Germline-derived CDR1 and CDR2 are SGHRS and YFSETQ. The length of the CDR3 is 15 residues. V lost 3 bases, J lost 2 bases, and 14 bases lay in between. The clonotype originates from a human donor in good health. The chain links TRBV5-1 to TRBJ1-2; the D gene is possibly TRBD1 (6 bases). The specimen sequenced was blood. CDR3 region: CASSSAATGNYGYTF. The CDR3 coding sequence is TGCGCCAGCAGCTCAGCCGCGACAGGAAACTATGGCTACACCTTC.